What follows are 27 T cell receptor beta chains derived from one specimen sequenced in a study of cytomegalovirus exposure and HLA in healthy donors. The PCR contained 60 Vbeta and 13 Jbeta primers. TCRdb's table, derived via immunoSEQ multiplex PCR, lists solely in-frame clones and lacks some. This table holds some 130,000 clones, approximately 80% found once. Sequencing was carried out using PBMCs. The origin of the receptors is a human donor in good health.

The chain couples TRBV6-5 to TRBJ1-2, with 8 bases fitting TRBD1. This CDR3 has 15 residues. Germline lookup yields CDR1 MNHEY and CDR2 SVGAGI. V lost 8 bases and J lost 8; bases outside the gene matches: 16. CDR3 coding DNA: TGTGCCAGCGGACAGGGCGCCCTACTCGTAGGAGGCTACACCTTC. Its translation is CASGQGALLVGGYTF.

The rearrangement uses TRBV2 and TRBJ1-2; 11 bases are shared with TRBD1. The CDR3 spans 14 residues. The germline CDR1 and CDR2 sequences are SNHLY and FYNNEI. After removal of 8 bases from V and 4 bases from J, the junction contained 6 bases not matched to a gene. CDR3 in amino acids: CASVGQGARYGYTF. The CDR3 coding sequence is TGTGCCAGCGTAGGACAGGGGGCCCGCTATGGCTACACCTTC.

The chain couples TRBV5-1 to TRBJ1-2, with D possibly matching TRBD1 (6 bases). CDR1 and CDR2 from the germline V gene are SGHRS and YFSETQ. The CDR3 extends over 15 amino acids. V lost 1 base, J lost 4 bases, and 14 bases lay in between. The CDR3 region has the DNA TGCGCCAGCAGCTTGATGGGGGACACGGTCTATGGCTACACCTTC. Its protein product is CASSLMGDTVYGYTF.

The rearrangement links TRBV19 to TRBJ2-7; tentative D call: TRBD1 (6 bases). Trimming took 3 bases from V and 2 from J, leaving 11 bases between them. The CDR3 spans 14 residues. The germline gives CDR1 LNHDA, CDR2 SQIVND (reference sequence). DNA of the CDR3: TGTGCCAGTAGTATGACAGGCCTTACCTACGAGCAGTACTTC. It yields the protein CASSMTGLTYEQYF.

The chain uses TRBV6-5 and TRBJ1-1; D unclear. The length of the CDR3 is 14 residues. Germline V gene data show CDR1 as MNHEY and CDR2 as SVGAGI. The V gene lost 5 bases and the J gene lost 5 bases, with 15 bases spanning the gap. The CDR3 region has the DNA TGTGCCAGCAGTGAAGTGAGGGTGCGGACTGAAGCTTTCTTT. Translation: CASSEVRVRTEAFF.

V usage is TRBV5-4 and J usage is TRBJ2-2, with D possibly matching TRBD1 (6 bases). The CDR3 sequence is 15 residues long. Deletions cut 5 bases from V and 1 base from J, with 12 bases between. Germline assignment: CDR1 SGHNT and CDR2 YYREEE (reference sequence). The CDR3 bases are TGTGCCAGCAGTTCCGGGACAAAGAACACCGGGGAGCTGTTTTTT. It is translated as CASSSGTKNTGELFF.

The chain has TRBV6-1 and TRBJ2-1; 10 bases match TRBD1. Germline loops: CDR1 MNHNS, CDR2 SASEGT. V lost 6 bases and J lost 2; bases outside the gene matches: 4. CDR3 length equals 15 residues. CDR3 bases: TGTGCCAGCAGCCCCGGGACAGGGGCCTACAATGAGCAGTTCTTC. Protein product: CASSPGTGAYNEQFF.

The J gene is TRBJ1-6, the V gene TRBV2; the D is unclear. Germline V gives CDR1 SNHLY, CDR2 FYNNEI. V lost 5 bases and J lost 0, with 8 bases in between. The CDR3 covers 15 residues. Written as DNA, the CDR3 is TGTGCCAGCAGTCCCTCGAGCTCCTATAATTCACCCCTCCACTTT. This encodes CASSPSSSYNSPLHF.

This chain connects TRBV5-1 to TRBJ2-1, with D possibly TRBD1 on 5 matching bases. CDR1 and CDR2 from the germline V gene are SGHRS and YFSETQ. The CDR3 is 15 amino acids. V was cut by 0 bases and J by 9 bases, with 16 bases left in between. CDR3 nucleotide sequence: TGCGCCAGCAGCTTGGTAGTCGGGCAGGGCGGTGAGCAGTTCTTC. Translating it yields CASSLVVGQGGEQFF.

This clone has just one count. J is TRBJ1-6 and V is TRBV6-5, with D perhaps TRBD1 (6 bases). CDR1 is MNHEY and CDR2 is SVGAGI in the germline V gene. The ends were cut back, 5 bases at V and 10 bases at J, with 15 bases in the middle. This CDR3 has 14 amino acids. In nucleotides, the CDR3 is TGTGCCAGCAGTGCCGACAGGTTAGGATCACCCCTCCACTTT. It yields the protein CASSADRLGSPLHF.

The gene calls are TRBV18 and TRBJ2-5; 8 positions match TRBD2. V shed 3 bases, J shed 5 bases, and the junction held 8 bases outside the gene matches. Germline loops: CDR1 KGHSH, CDR2 LQKENI. The CDR3 has 15 amino acids. CDR3: CASSPTGGPGETQYF. CDR3 sequence (DNA): TGTGCCAGCTCACCGACGGGAGGGCCGGGGGAGACCCAGTACTTC.

The chain links TRBV4-1 to TRBJ2-5, with 7 bases lining up with TRBD2. The CDR3 length is 14 residues. CDR1 is MGHRA, CDR2 YSYEKL, per germline. V was clipped by 1 base and J by 5 bases; unmatched bases: 4. The DNA of the CDR3 is TGCGCCAGCAGCCAAGGGGGGGGAGTTGAGACCCAGTACTTC. This gives the protein CASSQGGGVETQYF.

Concerning this clone: Other DNA sequences in the same sample also yield this CDR3. V usage is TRBV5-4 and J usage is TRBJ1-1, with 7 bases matching TRBD1. The length of the CDR3 is 14 residues. Germline trimming cut 3 bases from V and 0 bases from J; bases unmatched to any gene: 2. Germline V lookup: CDR1 SGHNT, CDR2 YYREEE (reference sequence). In DNA, the CDR3 is TGTGCCAGCAGCTCGGGACAGCTGAACACTGAAGCTTTCTTT. Amino acid sequence: CASSSGQLNTEAFF.

CDR3 in DNA: TGTGCCAGCAGTTTAGGGGCTAGCGGGGGGGTGTACAATGAGCAGTTCTTC. Translated: CASSLGASGGVYNEQFF. V and J are TRBV27 and TRBJ2-1, with 12 nucleotides matching TRBD2. The J segment lost 4 bases and the V segment lost 2 bases, leaving 6 bases of the junction unmatched. There are 17 residues in the CDR3. Germline CDR1 and CDR2: MNHEY and SMNVEV (reference sequence).

This chain links TRBV4-1 with TRBJ2-3; D unclear. Germline CDR1 reads MGHRA; CDR2 reads YSYEKL. V lost 0 bases and J lost 4, with 8 bases in between. The CDR3 loop spans 14 amino acids. The DNA of the CDR3 is TGCGCCAGCAGCCAAGAATGGTCGGCAGATACGCAGTATTTT. This encodes CASSQEWSADTQYF.

J is TRBJ2-5 and V is TRBV5-4, with 9 bases identical to TRBD1. The CDR3 runs 15 residues. J lost 5 bases, V lost 4 bases, and 9 bases had no gene match. Germline CDR1 and CDR2: SGHNT and YYREEE (reference sequence). This chain's CDR3 is CASSARTGAWETQYF. The CDR3 nucleotides read TGTGCCAGCAGCGCCCGGACAGGGGCCTGGGAGACCCAGTACTTC. The full variable domain, in which reference TRBV5-4 and TRBJ2-5 provide the parts outside the CDR3, is ETGVTQSPTHLIKTRGQQVTLRCSSQSGHNTVSWYQQALGQGPQFIFQYYREEENGRGNFPPRFSGLQFPNYSSELNVNALELDDSALYLCASSARTGAWETQYFGPGTRLLVL.

The chain has TRBV18 and TRBJ1-6; D remains unclear. V was cut by 4 bases and J by 0 bases, with 10 bases left in between. This CDR3 has 16 amino acids. The V gene's germline CDR1 is KGHSH and CDR2 LQKENI. Written as DNA, the CDR3 is TGTGCCAGCTCACGGGAGTCCAGCTCCTATAATTCACCCCTCCACTTT. Amino acids: CASSRESSSYNSPLHF.

The chain carries TRBV19 and TRBJ2-2; TRBD2 matches 7 bases. The V and J ends lost 3 bases and 6 bases, in that order; junction bases with no gene match: 7. Germline V lookup: CDR1 LNHDA, CDR2 SQIVND (reference sequence). The CDR3 totals 15 residues. CDR3: CASSIGLDGPGELFF. CDR3 coding DNA: TGTGCCAGTAGTATTGGACTAGATGGTCCCGGGGAGCTGTTTTTT.

The chain employs TRBV7-6 and TRBJ2-7, with D possibly being TRBD2 (5 bases). Germline V gene lookup returns CDR1 SGHVS and CDR2 FNYEAQ. The CDR3 runs to 16 residues. Trimming removed 3 bases at V and 1 base at J, with 16 bases between. CDR3 DNA: TGTGCCAGCAGCTTGGGATCCACGGGCGGGTCCTACGAGCAGTACTTC. Its translation: CASSLGSTGGSYEQYF. The full variable domain, with the rest looked up from reference TRBV7-6 and TRBJ2-7, is GAGVSQSPRYKVTKRGQDVALRCDPISGHVSLYWYRQALGQGPEFLTYFNYEAQQDKSGLPNDRFSAERPEGSISTLTIQRTEQRDSAMYRCASSLGSTGGSYEQYFGPGTRLTVT.

The chain is built from TRBV6-1 and TRBJ2-3; 10 nucleotides match TRBD2. After removal of 1 base from V and 5 bases from J, the junction contained 6 bases not matched to a gene. The germline V gene encodes CDR1 MNHNS and CDR2 SASEGT. The CDR3 extends over 16 amino acids. DNA of the CDR3: TGTGCCAGCAGTGAAGTTACGGCTAGCGGGGGAGATACGCAGTATTTT. Its translation is CASSEVTASGGDTQYF.

This clone was observed a handful of times. The chain joins TRBV4-2 to TRBJ1-1, with D possibly being TRBD1 (5 bases). The ends were cut back, 2 bases at V and 0 bases at J, with 13 bases in the middle. The germline V gene has CDR1 LGHNA and CDR2 YNFKEQ. The CDR3 spans 16 residues. CDR3 sequence (DNA): TGTGCCAGCAGCCAATCTGGGGGGTTTTTGAACACTGAAGCTTTCTTT. Translated, it gives CASSQSGGFLNTEAFF.

The genes are TRBV19 and TRBJ1-6, with D hard to call. Germline-derived CDR1 and CDR2 are LNHDA and SQIVND (reference sequence). There are 17 residues in the CDR3. V lost 5 bases and J 0 bases, leaving 14 bases between the germline ends. The CDR3 spells CASSPLPVSSYNSPLHF. CDR3 in DNA: TGTGCCAGTAGTCCCCTCCCGGTGAGCTCCTATAATTCACCCCTCCACTTT. Looking up the rest from reference TRBV19 and TRBJ1-6 gives the full variable domain: DGGITQSPKYLFRKEGQNVTLSCEQNLNHDAMYWYRQDPGQGLRLIYYSQIVNDFQKGDIAEGYSVSREKKESFPLTVTSAQKNPTAFYLCASSPLPVSSYNSPLHFGNGTRLTVT.

The CDR3 loop reads CASSSYGGAFIGNEQFF. The CDR3 nucleotides read TGTGCCAGCAGCTCTTACGGGGGGGCATTTATTGGGAATGAGCAGTTCTTC. The J gene is TRBJ2-1, the V gene TRBV7-9; 8 nucleotides line up with TRBD2. The V segment lost 4 bases and the J segment 7 bases; nucleotides outside the gene matches: 15. In germline, CDR1 is SEHNR, CDR2 FQNEAQ (reference sequence). This CDR3 is 17 amino acids long. Complete variable domain (other parts from reference TRBV7-9 and TRBJ2-1): DTGVSQNPRHKITKRGQNVTFRCDPISEHNRLYWYRQTLGQGPEFLTYFQNEAQLEKSRLLSDRFSAERPKGSFSTLEIQRTEQGDSAMYLCASSSYGGAFIGNEQFFGPGTRLTVL.

V and J are TRBV6-5 and TRBJ2-2; D not resolved. The CDR3 runs 14 residues. V was trimmed by 8 bases and J by 0 bases, leaving 10 bases between them. Looked up from germline, CDR1 is MNHEY and CDR2 is SVGAGI. CDR3 nucleotide sequence: TGTGCCAGCGGGCGCCGGCCGAACACCGGGGAGCTGTTTTTT. Protein product: CASGRRPNTGELFF.

This clone has a handful of counts. The chain employs TRBV12-5 and TRBJ1-1; D call uncertain. The CDR3 length is 13 residues. Germline V gives CDR1 LGHNT, CDR2 FRNRAP. V shed 8 bases and J shed 0 bases, with 10 bases lying between them. CDR3 bases: TGTGCTAGTCGTCCCGGGATGAACACTGAAGCTTTCTTT. This sequence encodes CASRPGMNTEAFF.

In DNA, the CDR3 is TGTGCCAGCAGTTTATCGGGAGTAGATACGCAGTATTTT. Encoded protein: CASSLSGVDTQYF. This sequence joins TRBV27 and TRBJ2-3; weak D call: TRBD2 (5 bases). Germline CDR1 MNHEY, CDR2 SMNVEV (reference sequence). The CDR3 length is 13 residues. The ends were cut back, 0 bases at V and 5 bases at J, with 6 bases in the middle.

V and J are TRBV5-1 and TRBJ1-4; 8 bases line up with TRBD1. Germline trimming cut 2 bases from V and 7 bases from J; bases unmatched to any gene: 4. Germline V gene sequence: CDR1 SGHRS, CDR2 YFSETQ. The CDR3 covers 14 residues. The CDR3 nucleotides read TGCGCCAGCAGCTTTCGGACAGGGTCTGAAAAACTGTTTTTT. Translating it yields CASSFRTGSEKLFF.